These 17 T cell receptor beta chains came from one sample sequenced in a study of identifying expanded T cells in peripheral blood. The table came from immunoSEQ multiplex PCR; TCRdb's copy has only in-frame clones and leaves some out. In the table there are approximately 58,000 clones, roughly nine tenths of which are singletons. The sequenced sample consisted of blood. Every receptor here comes from a person aged 18 to 69 in good health.

The rearrangement uses TRBV5-6 and TRBJ2-1, with 16 bases aligning to TRBD2. This CDR3 has 15 amino acids. CDR1 and CDR2 from the germline V gene are SGHDT and YYEEEE. The J segment lost 8 bases and the V segment lost 4 bases, leaving 3 bases of the junction unmatched. CDR3 amino acids: CASSRGLAGGDEQFF. The CDR3 nucleotides read TGTGCCAGCAGCCGGGGACTAGCGGGAGGGGATGAGCAGTTCTTC.

Here the CDR3 DNA reads TGCGCCAGCAGCCAAGTTCCCGGGACAGGGGGCTTGAGCACTGAAGCTTTCTTT. It encodes CASSQVPGTGGLSTEAFF. J is TRBJ1-1 and V is TRBV4-1; 12 bases align to TRBD1. This CDR3 has 18 amino acids. Germline CDR1 is MGHRA and CDR2 is YSYEKL. The V segment lost 1 base and the J segment 4 bases; nucleotides outside the gene matches: 10.

The chain links TRBV6-6 to TRBJ2-7; 11 bases align to TRBD2. The CDR3 sequence is 14 residues long. Germline V lookup: CDR1 MNHNY, CDR2 SVGAGI (reference sequence). The V gene end was trimmed by 6 bases and the J gene end by 3 bases; junction bases not matched to a gene: 4. CDR3 residues: CASSRGTSGYEQYF. In DNA form, the CDR3 reads TGTGCCAGCAGCCGCGGGACTAGCGGCTACGAGCAGTACTTC.

The chain links TRBV14 to TRBJ1-2; the D gene is possibly TRBD1 (5 bases). Between the trimmed V and J ends, which lost 1 base and 0 bases, there was a span of 9 bases. CDR3 length equals 15 residues. The germline CDR1 and CDR2 sequences are SGHDN and FVKESK. The CDR3 DNA sequence: TGTGCCAGCAGCCAAGGACCGACAGCTAACTATGGCTACACCTTC. Its protein product is CASSQGPTANYGYTF.

The V and J genes are TRBV9 and TRBJ2-5; 11 positions agree with TRBD1. In germline, CDR1 is SGDLS, CDR2 YYNGEE. V lost 2 bases to trimming and J lost 2 bases; unmatched junction nucleotides: 5. The CDR3 has 16 residues. The CDR3 spells CASSVGTGGHQETQYF. For the CDR3, the DNA is TGTGCCAGCAGCGTGGGGACAGGGGGACATCAAGAGACCCAGTACTTC.

The chain is built from TRBV18 and TRBJ1-4; the D is unclear. The V end was cut by 2 bases, the J end by 8 bases, with 9 bases between. The CDR3 has 13 amino acids. Germline CDR1 is KGHSH and CDR2 is LQKENI. The CDR3 DNA is TGTGCCAGCTCACCAGGGGTTCGCGAAAAACTGTTTTTT. Protein sequence: CASSPGVREKLFF. The variable domain in full, completed from reference TRBV18 and TRBJ1-4, reads NAGVMQNPRHLVRRRGQEARLRCSPMKGHSHVYWYRQLPEEGLKFMVYLQKENIIDESGMPKERFSAEFPKEGPSILRIQQVVRGDSAAYFCASSPGVREKLFFGSGTQLSVL.

The chain employs TRBV7-6 and TRBJ1-1; possible D gene TRBD1, 5 bases. This CDR3 is 14 amino acids long. Germline V gene sequence: CDR1 SGHVS, CDR2 FNYEAQ. Trimming took 1 base from V and 1 from J, leaving 7 bases between them. DNA for the CDR3: TGTGCCAGCAGCTTAGGGAGGGGGAACACTGAAGCTTTCTTT. It codes for CASSLGRGNTEAFF.

The rearrangement links TRBV28 to TRBJ2-1; maybe TRBD1 (6 bases). The CDR3 is 15 residues long. Per the germline V gene, CDR1 is MDHEN and CDR2 is SYDVKM. Trimming stripped 6 bases from V and 5 bases from J, with 17 bases between. CDR3 nucleotides: TGTGCCAGCAGCCAGCAGGGCCCAGGGGACAATGAGCAGTTCTTC. Encoded protein: CASSQQGPGDNEQFF.

Written as DNA, the CDR3 is TGCGCCAGCAGCTTGGGAGGTCTCCGGGGGGAGCAGTACTTC. This translates into CASSLGGLRGEQYF. J is TRBJ2-7 and V is TRBV5-1, with D possibly being TRBD2 (6 bases). The CDR3 totals 14 residues. V shed 0 bases and J shed 7 bases, with 14 bases lying between them. CDR1 SGHRS and CDR2 YFSETQ come from the germline V gene.

The chain has TRBV19 and TRBJ2-1, with 8 bases identical to TRBD1. Trimming cost V 5 bases and J 4 bases; bases outside gene matches: 4. CDR1 is LNHDA, CDR2 SQIVND, per germline (reference sequence). There are 14 residues in the CDR3. The CDR3 DNA is TGTGCCAGTAGTGACAGGGGAACTTACAATGAGCAGTTCTTC. It is translated as CASSDRGTYNEQFF. Together with reference TRBV19 and TRBJ2-1, the CDR3 gives the full variable domain: DGGITQSPKYLFRKEGQNVTLSCEQNLNHDAMYWYRQDPGQGLRLIYYSQIVNDFQKGDIAEGYSVSREKKESFPLTVTSAQKNPTAFYLCASSDRGTYNEQFFGPGTRLTVL.

The chain couples TRBV19 to TRBJ2-2, with D hard to call. The CDR3 is made up of 12 amino acids. CDR1 and CDR2 from the germline V gene are LNHDA and SQIVND (reference sequence). Deletions cut 8 bases from V and 3 bases from J, with 7 bases between. The DNA for the CDR3 is TGTGCCAGTGGGCCCGACACCGGGGAGCTGTTTTTT. Protein product: CASGPDTGELFF.

The chain joins TRBV7-3 to TRBJ2-3; TRBD1 matches 7 bases. V dropped 2 bases and J dropped 3; count of bases not matched to a gene: 5. CDR3 length equals 15 residues. The germline CDR1 and CDR2 sequences are SGHTA and FQGTGA. The CDR3 protein is CASSLQGQATDTQYF. Here the CDR3 DNA reads TGTGCCAGCAGCTTACAAGGACAGGCAACAGATACGCAGTATTTT.

The chain has TRBV4-1 and TRBJ1-2; the D is unclear. This CDR3 spans 14 amino acids. CDR1 and CDR2 (germline): MGHRA, YSYEKL. V was shortened by 1 base and J by 11 bases, with 17 bases between the two germline ends. The DNA for the CDR3 is TGCGCCAGCAGCCAAGTCCCCTCCAACGGAAGATACACCTTC. Translation gives CASSQVPSNGRYTF.

The rearrangement links TRBV5-1 to TRBJ1-1; no clear D. V lost 3 bases and J 0 bases, leaving 12 bases between the germline ends. From germline, CDR1 is SGHRS and CDR2 YFSETQ. The CDR3 has 15 amino acids. The CDR3 nucleotides read TGCGCCAGCAGCTGGAAGACGGGGTTGAACACTGAAGCTTTCTTT. This gives the protein CASSWKTGLNTEAFF.

The V and J genes are TRBV7-2 and TRBJ2-7; 9 bases map to TRBD1. V trimming: 4 bases; J trimming: 3 bases; junction bases outside the gene matches: 4. The CDR3 length is 14 residues. Germline values: CDR1 SGHTA, CDR2 FQGNSA. The CDR3, as DNA: TGTGCCAGCAGCTCGAGGACAGGGGACTACGAGCAGTACTTC. Translation gives CASSSRTGDYEQYF.

V gene TRBV2 combines with J gene TRBJ2-7; D remains ambiguous. CDR3 length: 18 residues. The germline V gene has CDR1 SNHLY and CDR2 FYNNEI. V lost 5 bases, J lost 3 bases, and 26 bases lay in between. For the CDR3, the DNA is TGTGCCAGCAGTCCTCAAAAAGGATATTTCAGGCGACGCTACGAGCAGTACTTC. It translates to CASSPQKGYFRRRYEQYF.

This chain uses TRBV15 with TRBJ2-1; 9 nucleotides agree with TRBD1. Trimming at V came to 3 bases and at J to 8 bases, leaving 8 bases not matched to a gene. Germline values: CDR1 LNHNV, CDR2 YYDKDF (reference sequence). CDR3 length equals 15 residues. The CDR3 bases are TGTGCCACCAGCAGGTCCCGGACAGGGGCGGATGAGCAGTTCTTC. It specifies CATSRSRTGADEQFF.